The T cell receptor beta chain under discussion was sequenced for a study of blood T cell repertoires in COVID-19 (dated by TCRdb to 2018 to 2020). The study in broad terms: Samples covering the acute and convalescent phases of COVID-19 were provided by collaborators in the United States, Italy and Spain. The material from the prospective study consisted of cDNA or gDNA derived from T cells, B-cell-depleted T cells, or PBMCs. The dataset comprised deeply sampled blood TCRbeta repertoires from subjects exposed to, actively infected with, or recovered from COVID-19. A freely available public database, intended as a resource for researchers studying the immune response to SARS-CoV-2, is where the repertoires were released. Samples came from the ongoing ImmuneRACE study (first 160 participants) plus 1,254 subjects from 6 global collaborators. Nearly every sample came with metadata listing a de-identified subject ID, COVID-19 status, age in years and sex. Where HLA class I and class II types were available, the types were taken from metadata supplied by the sample provider, not from assay-based typing.

A second Seattle source provided samples from volunteer blood donors who had recovered from COVID-19. The collaborating institutions used their own protocols to collect whole blood in K2EDTA tubes. Collaborator samples were shipped for TCRbeta analysis as frozen whole blood, isolated PBMCs, or DNA extracted from either sample type. This clone was observed once. Its antigen has not been determined. There are no base qualities to consult, and no much larger clone falls within one base. TCRbeta CDR3 regions were amplified from genomic DNA using the immunoSEQ Assay, a bias-controlled multiplex PCR. On the authors' methods: The number of nucleated cells in each sample was estimated by amplification of reference gene primers within the assay. To quantify the absolute abundance of each unique TCRbeta CDR3 rearrangement, sequence reads were collapsed and filtered. For each sample, productive Simpson clonality was calculated by taking the square root of Simpson's diversity index across productive rearrangements. The table comes from immuneACCESS by way of TCRdb, which keeps in-frame sequences with V and J called. Part of the clones is missing from these tables; in studies checked, under half for an unresolved V gene and the rest for unknown reasons. V and J calls and clone size are copied from that table; D and trimming were computed from the DNA. This sample lists around 240,000 clones; 80% to 90% were detected once. The ten biggest clones cover approximately 1.3% of the sample.

Measured from the cysteine to the phenylalanine, the CDR3 is 13 residues long. The DNA shown is the 39-base CDR3, in frame from base 1. V loses 3 bases of germline sequence and J loses 1 base, and the interval between the two ends is 10 bases. The germline V gene (reference sequence) specifies DFQATT as CDR1 and SNEGSKA as CDR2. Summary of the overall study and its limitations: Clinical and demographic metadata were provided uncurated, with the amount varying by source and participant.

The chain couples TRBV20-1 to TRBJ2-7, with no reliable assignment of the D segment. The source material was peripheral blood. The clonotype comes from a woman aged 40-49 years who had recovered from COVID-19. The nucleotide sequence is TGCAGTGCTAGTACTACTCCGTCCTACGAGCAGTACTTC. Its amino acids are CSASTTPSYEQYF.